A selection of T cell receptor beta chains follows, all from one sample in a study of vaccination and CD4 T cells after COVID-19. MiXCR, run by TCRdb on the PCR reads, gives a single entry per CDR3 protein. The table shows 6,500 or so distinct CDR3 sequences, with roughly three fifths occurring only once. The antigens of these receptors remain unknown. The sample taken for sequencing was CD4+ T cells from blood, cultured in vitro. The origin of the receptors is a human donor in good health. CDR3s include the opening cysteine and the closing phenylalanine or tryptophan. A D gene is named only where the DNA matches it firmly. Clone sizes are given selectively: once, few, many, or a class where the clone is expanded.

abundance,d_gene,j_gene,v_gene,len,CDR3nt,CDR3aa
few,TRBD1,TRBJ1-2,TRBV6-1,15,TGTGCCAGCAGTGAAGGTCGACAGGGAGGATATGGCTACACCTTC,CASSEGRQGGYGYTF
NA,TRBD2,TRBJ2-3,TRBV6-1,17,TGTGCCAGCAGTACCCCACCGGGTAGCGGGGGCACAGATACGCAGTATTTT,CASSTPPGSGGTDTQYF
NA,NA,TRBJ1-2,TRBV2,13,TGTGCCAGCTGTGCGACGGGGAACTATGGCTACACCTTC,CASCATGNYGYTF
NA,NA,TRBJ1-1,TRBV14,14,TGTGCCAGCAGCCAAACGGGTCTTGGAGCCGAAGCTTTCTTT,CASSQTGLGAEAFF
few,TRBD1,TRBJ1-5,TRBV6-1,16,TGTGCCAGCAGCTGGGGGACAGGGGTTAGCAATCAGCCCCAGCATTTT,CASSWGTGVSNQPQHF
NA,TRBD1,TRBJ1-2,TRBV9,13,TGTGCCAGCAGCGTAGACCAGGGGGCGGAGTGCACCTTC,CASSVDQGAECTF
NA,NA,TRBJ1-1,TRBV6-2/TRBV6-3,15,TGTGCCAGCAGCCGGGCCAGTGTGATGGGCACTGAAGCTTTCTTT,CASSRASVMGTEAFF
NA,NA,TRBJ1-2,TRBV11-2,15,TGTGCCAGCAGCCCCGCCCCTAAATACAACTATGGCTACACCTTC,CASSPAPKYNYGYTF
few,TRBD1,TRBJ1-2,TRBV20-1,14,TGCAGTGCTGCCCGGGACAGGGATGTCGGAGGCTACACCTTC,CSAARDRDVGGYTF
few,TRBD1,TRBJ2-5,TRBV29-1,10,TGCAGCTCAGGGGGAGAGACCCAGTACTTC,CSSGGETQYF
NA,NA,TRBJ2-7,TRBV7-9,17,TGTGCCAGCCGCCCTTTGGGGGACACATCTTTTGCCTACGAGCAGTACTTC,CASRPLGDTSFAYEQYF
NA,TRBD1,TRBJ2-1,TRBV11-2,16,TGTGCCAGCAGCTTAGGGCGGCAGGGGGCCAAAGGTGAGCAGTTCTTC,CASSLGRQGAKGEQFF
NA,TRBD1,TRBJ1-5,TRBV28,15,TGTGCCAGCAGCCCCCCGGGACAGGGCTTTCAGCCCCAGCATTTT,CASSPPGQGFQPQHF
NA,TRBD2,TRBJ2-5,TRBV12-3/TRBV12-4,11,TGTGCCAGCAGTTTTGGGGCTAGCGGGTACTTC,CASSFGASGYF
NA,TRBD1,TRBJ2-2,TRBV30,15,TGTGCCTGGAGTGTACGACAGGGTGTAGGCGGGGAGCTGTTTTTT,CAWSVRQGVGGELFF